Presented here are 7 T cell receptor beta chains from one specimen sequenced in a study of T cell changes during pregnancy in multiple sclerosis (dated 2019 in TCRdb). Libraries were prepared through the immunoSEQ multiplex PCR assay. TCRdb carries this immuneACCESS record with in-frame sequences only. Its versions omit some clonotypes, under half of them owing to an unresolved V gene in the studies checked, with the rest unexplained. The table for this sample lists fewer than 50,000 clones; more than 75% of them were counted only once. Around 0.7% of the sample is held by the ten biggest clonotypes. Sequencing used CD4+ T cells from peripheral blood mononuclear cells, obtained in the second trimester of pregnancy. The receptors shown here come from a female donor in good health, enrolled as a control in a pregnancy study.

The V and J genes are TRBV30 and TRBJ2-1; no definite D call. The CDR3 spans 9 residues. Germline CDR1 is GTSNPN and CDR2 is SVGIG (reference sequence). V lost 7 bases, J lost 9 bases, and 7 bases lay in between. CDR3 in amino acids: CASVIEQFF. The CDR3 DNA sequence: TGTGCCTCGGTAATTGAGCAGTTCTTC. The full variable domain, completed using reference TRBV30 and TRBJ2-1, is SQTIHQWPATLVQPVGSPLSLECTVEGTSNPNLYWYRQAAGRGLQLLFYSVGIGQISSEVPQNLSASRPQDRQFILSSKKLLLSDSGFYLCASVIEQFFGPGTRLTVL.

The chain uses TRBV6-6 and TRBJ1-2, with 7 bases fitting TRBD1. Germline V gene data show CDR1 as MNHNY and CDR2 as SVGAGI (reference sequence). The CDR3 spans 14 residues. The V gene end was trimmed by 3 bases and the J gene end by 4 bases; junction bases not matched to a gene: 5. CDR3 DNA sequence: TGTGCCAGCAGTTATAATACAGGGGCCTATGGCTACACCTTC. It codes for CASSYNTGAYGYTF.

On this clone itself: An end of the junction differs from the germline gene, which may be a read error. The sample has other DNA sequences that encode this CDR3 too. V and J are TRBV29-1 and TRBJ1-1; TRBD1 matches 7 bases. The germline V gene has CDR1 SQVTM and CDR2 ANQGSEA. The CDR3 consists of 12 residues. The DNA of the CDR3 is TGCAGCTCTTTGACAGGGAACACTGAGGCTTTCTTT. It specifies CSSLTGNTEAFF.

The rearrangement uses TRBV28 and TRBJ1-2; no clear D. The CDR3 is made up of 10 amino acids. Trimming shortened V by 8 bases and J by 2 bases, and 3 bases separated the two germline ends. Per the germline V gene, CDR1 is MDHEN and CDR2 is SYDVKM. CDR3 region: CASSNYGYTF. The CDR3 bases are TGTGCCAGCTCGAACTATGGCTACACCTTC.

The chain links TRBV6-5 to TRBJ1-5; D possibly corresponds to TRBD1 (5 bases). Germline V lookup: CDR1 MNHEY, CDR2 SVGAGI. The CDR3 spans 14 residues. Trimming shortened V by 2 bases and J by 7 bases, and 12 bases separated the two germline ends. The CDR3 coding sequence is TGTGCCAGCAGTTACACACCCCAGGGACAGCCCCAGCATTTT. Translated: CASSYTPQGQPQHF.

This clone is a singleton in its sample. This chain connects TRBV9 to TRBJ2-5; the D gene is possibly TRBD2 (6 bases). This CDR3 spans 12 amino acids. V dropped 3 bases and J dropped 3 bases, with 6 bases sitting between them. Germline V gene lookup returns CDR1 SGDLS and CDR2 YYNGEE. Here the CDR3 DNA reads TGTGCCAGCAGCGGGGGGGAAGAGACCCAGTACTTC. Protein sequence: CASSGGEETQYF.

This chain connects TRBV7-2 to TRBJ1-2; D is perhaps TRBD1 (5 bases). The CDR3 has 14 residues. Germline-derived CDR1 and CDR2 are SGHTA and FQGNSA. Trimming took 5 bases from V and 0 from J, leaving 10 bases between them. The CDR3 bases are TGTGCCAGCAGCCCGGGACTTTCTAACTATGGCTACACCTTC. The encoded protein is CASSPGLSNYGYTF.